This T cell receptor (beta chain) was sequenced in a study of cytomegalovirus exposure and HLA in healthy donors. On the study more broadly: The roughly 700 first-cohort repertoires shared a platform with the 130 or so validation repertoires, as reported in a later analysis.

Measured with immunoSEQ multiplex PCR; TCRdb has only the in-frame clones, and not every one. The profile shows roughly 130,000 clones, 88% of them singletons. With 6 bases removed from V and 9 bases from J, the gap between germline ends came to 27 bases. Per germline, CDR1 MNHEY and CDR2 SMNVEV (reference sequence). This CDR3 comprises 17 residues. Remarks on this clone: Its target is not known.

Study-level results: Published work reported that the classifier diagnosed cytomegalovirus status with high specificity and sensitivity.

The receptor was isolated from a man aged 25-45 years in good health and CMV-seronegative. This chain links TRBV27 with TRBJ2-1; D call uncertain. Sequencing used PBMCs. The CDR3 region is CASRPSRGPQIAGEQFF. CDR3 bases: TGTGCCAGCAGACCCTCTCGAGGTCCCCAAATTGCCGGTGAGCAGTTCTTC.